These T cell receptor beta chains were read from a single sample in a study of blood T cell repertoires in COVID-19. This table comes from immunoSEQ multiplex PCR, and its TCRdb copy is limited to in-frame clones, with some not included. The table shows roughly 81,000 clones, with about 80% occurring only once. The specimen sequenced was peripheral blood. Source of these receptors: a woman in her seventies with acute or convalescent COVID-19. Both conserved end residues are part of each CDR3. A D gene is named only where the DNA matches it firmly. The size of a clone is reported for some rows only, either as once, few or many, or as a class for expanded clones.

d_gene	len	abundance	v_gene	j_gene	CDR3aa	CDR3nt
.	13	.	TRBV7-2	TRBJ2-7	CASSFDSYYEQYF	TGTGCCAGCAGCTTCGACAGTTACTACGAGCAGTACTTC
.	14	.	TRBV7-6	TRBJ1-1	CASSRITLNTEAFF	TGTGCCAGCAGTCGTATAACTCTGAACACTGAAGCTTTCTTT
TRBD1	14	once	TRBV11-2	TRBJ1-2	CASSSVTGSGGYTF	TGTGCCAGCAGCTCCGTGACAGGGTCGGGTGGCTACACCTTC
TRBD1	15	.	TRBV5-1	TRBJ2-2	CASSLEGQDTGELFF	TGCGCCAGCAGCTTGGAAGGACAGGATACCGGGGAGCTGTTTTTT
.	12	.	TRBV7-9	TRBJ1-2	CASSLIRTSLTF	TGTGCCAGCAGCTTAATCAGGACTTCTCTCACCTTC
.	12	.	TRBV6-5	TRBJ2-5	CASSPIGETQYF	TGTGCCAGCTCCCCCATCGGAGAGACCCAGTACTTC
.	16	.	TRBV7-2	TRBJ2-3	CASSFVVGFGTDTQYF	TGTGCCAGCAGCTTTGTTGTCGGGTTTGGCACAGATACGCAGTATTTT
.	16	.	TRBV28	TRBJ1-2	CASSFVVHIANYGYTF	TGTGCCAGCAGTTTCGTGGTTCATATAGCTAACTATGGCTACACCTTC
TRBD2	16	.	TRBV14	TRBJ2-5	CASSQVRGGGQETQYF	TGTGCCAGCAGCCAAGTGAGGGGCGGGGGACAAGAGACCCAGTACTTC
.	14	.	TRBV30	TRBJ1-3	CAWGQLGSGNTIYF	TGTGCCTGGGGACAGCTAGGCTCTGGAAACACCATATATTTT
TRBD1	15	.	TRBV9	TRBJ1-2	CASSQQRTGRDGYTF	TGTGCCAGCAGCCAACAAAGGACAGGAAGGGATGGCTACACCTTC
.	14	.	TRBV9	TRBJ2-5	CASTPSPYQETQYF	TGTGCCAGCACCCCGAGCCCGTACCAAGAGACCCAGTACTTC
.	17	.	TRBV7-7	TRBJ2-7	CASSPRNRDWGTYEQYF	TGTGCTAGCAGCCCACGTAATCGGGACTGGGGAACCTACGAGCAGTACTTC
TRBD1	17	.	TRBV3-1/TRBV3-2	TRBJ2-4	CASSQGGDRVGFNIQYF	TGTGCCAGCAGCCAAGGCGGGGACAGGGTCGGCTTCAACATTCAGTACTTC
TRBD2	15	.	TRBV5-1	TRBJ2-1	CASSPIGLAGREQFF	TGCGCCAGCAGCCCCATTGGGCTAGCGGGTAGAGAGCAGTTCTTC
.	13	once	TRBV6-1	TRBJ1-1	CASSDSRQDEAFF	TGTGCCAGCAGTGATTCCCGCCAGGATGAAGCTTTCTTT
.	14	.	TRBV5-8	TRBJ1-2	CASSMGHTNYGYTF	TGTGCCAGCAGCATGGGACATACAAACTATGGCTACACCTTC
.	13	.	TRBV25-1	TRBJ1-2	CASRGGVVGGYTF	TGTGCCAGCAGGGGAGGGGTGGTGGGAGGCTACACCTTC
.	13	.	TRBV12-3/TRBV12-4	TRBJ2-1	CASTSRMVNEQFF	TGTGCCAGCACCTCGCGGATGGTAAATGAGCAGTTCTTC
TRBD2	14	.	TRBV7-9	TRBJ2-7	CASSPGGGSYEQYF	TGTGCCAGCAGCCCCGGGGGGGGATCCTACGAGCAGTACTTC
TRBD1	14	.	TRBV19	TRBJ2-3	CASSLTGGRDTQYF	TGTGCCAGTAGTCTCACAGGGGGCAGAGATACGCAGTATTTT
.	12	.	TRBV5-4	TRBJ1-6	CASSSDSLLLHF	TGTGCCAGCAGCTCCGACAGCCTTCTCCTCCACTTT
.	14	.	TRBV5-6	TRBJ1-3	CASSLGSSGNTIYF	TGTGCCAGCAGCTTGGGGAGCTCTGGAAACACCATATATTTT
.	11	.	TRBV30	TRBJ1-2	CAWSVRYGYTF	TGTGCCTGGAGTGTCCGCTATGGCTACACCTTC
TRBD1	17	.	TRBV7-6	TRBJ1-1	CASSLDRTGVGKTEAFF	TGTGCCAGCAGCTTAGACAGGACAGGGGTTGGTAAGACTGAAGCTTTCTTT
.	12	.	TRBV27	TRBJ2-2	CASSEDIRELFF	TGTGCCAGCAGTGAGGACATCAGGGAGCTGTTTTTT
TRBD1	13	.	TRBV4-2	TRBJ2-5	CASSRDRSETQYF	TGTGCCAGCAGCCGGGACAGGTCGGAGACCCAGTACTTC
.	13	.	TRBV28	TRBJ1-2	CASSSGANYGYTF	TGTGCCAGCAGTTCCGGGGCTAACTATGGCTACACCTTC
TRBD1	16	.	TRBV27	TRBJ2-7	CASSAAGTGSSYEQYF	TGTGCCAGCAGTGCCGCCGGGACAGGGTCCTCCTACGAGCAGTACTTC
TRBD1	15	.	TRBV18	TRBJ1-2	CASSLRTGGEGGYTF	TGTGCCAGCTCACTACGGACAGGGGGAGAGGGTGGCTACACCTTC
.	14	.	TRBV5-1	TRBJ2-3	CASSEGLGTDTQYF	TGCGCCAGCAGTGAGGGACTGGGCACAGATACGCAGTATTTT
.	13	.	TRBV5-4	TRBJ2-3	CASSSVPGDTQYF	TGTGCCAGCAGCTCGGTCCCCGGGGATACGCAGTATTTT
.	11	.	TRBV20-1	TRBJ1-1	CSAIIDTEAFF	TGCAGTGCTATAATAGACACTGAAGCTTTCTTT
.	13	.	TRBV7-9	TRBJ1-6	CAIRQGVDSPLHF	TGTGCTATCCGGCAGGGTGTCGATTCACCCCTCCACTTT
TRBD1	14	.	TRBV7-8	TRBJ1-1	CASSLGQGESEAFF	TGTGCCAGCAGCTTGGGACAGGGGGAGTCTGAAGCTTTCTTT
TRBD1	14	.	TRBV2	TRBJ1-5	CASTTDRDYQPQHF	TGTGCCAGCACTACCGACAGGGACTATCAGCCCCAGCATTTT
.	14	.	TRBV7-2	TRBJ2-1	CASSTQGAYNEQFF	TGTGCCAGCAGCACCCAGGGCGCCTACAATGAGCAGTTCTTC
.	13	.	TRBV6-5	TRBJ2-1	CASSPGFGSEQFF	TGTGCCAGCAGCCCGGGTTTTGGAAGTGAGCAGTTCTTC
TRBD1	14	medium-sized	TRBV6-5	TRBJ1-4	CASSYTGVREKLFF	TGTGCCAGCAGTTATACAGGGGTTCGTGAAAAACTGTTTTTT
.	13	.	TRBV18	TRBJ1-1	CASSADSNTEAFF	TGTGCCAGCTCAGCGGATTCGAACACTGAAGCTTTCTTT
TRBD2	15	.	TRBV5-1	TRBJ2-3	CASSLEPGGTDTQYF	TGCGCCAGCAGCTTGGAGCCGGGGGGAACAGATACGCAGTATTTT
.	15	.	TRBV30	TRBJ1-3	CAWSLDILSGNTIYF	TGTGCCTGGAGTCTGGACATTCTCTCTGGAAACACCATATATTTT
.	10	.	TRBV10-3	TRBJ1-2	CAIFSSGYTF	TGTGCCATCTTCTCCAGTGGCTACACCTTC
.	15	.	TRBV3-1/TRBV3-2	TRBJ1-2	CASSLGPGSVYGYTF	TGTGCCAGCAGCCTGGGCCCAGGGTCCGTATATGGCTACACCTTC
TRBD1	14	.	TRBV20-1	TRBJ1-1	CSASRDRANTEAFF	TGCAGTGCTAGTAGGGACAGAGCAAACACTGAAGCTTTCTTT
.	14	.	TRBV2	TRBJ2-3	CASREGGGTDTQYF	TGTGCCAGCAGAGAGGGGGGGGGCACAGATACGCAGTATTTT
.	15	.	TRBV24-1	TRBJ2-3	CATSVGEESTDTQYF	TGTGCCACCAGTGTAGGGGAGGAAAGCACAGATACGCAGTATTTT
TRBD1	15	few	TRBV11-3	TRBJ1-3	CASSPGQGSGNTIYF	TGTGCCAGCAGCCCGGGACAGGGCTCTGGAAACACCATATATTTT
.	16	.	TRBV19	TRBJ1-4	CASSPKERATNEKLFF	TGTGCCAGTAGTCCAAAAGAGCGGGCAACTAATGAAAAACTGTTTTTT
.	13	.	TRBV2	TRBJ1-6	CASSPDSNSPLHF	TGTGCCAGCAGCCCGGACAGTAATTCACCCCTCCACTTT
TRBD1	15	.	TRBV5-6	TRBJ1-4	CAGSRQGSQDEKLFF	TGTGCCGGCAGCCGACAGGGGAGCCAGGATGAAAAACTGTTTTTT
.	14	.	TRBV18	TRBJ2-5	CASSPPRGQETQYF	TGTGCCAGCTCACCACCAAGGGGACAAGAGACCCAGTACTTC
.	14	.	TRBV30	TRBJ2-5	CAWSVGSGQETQYF	TGTGCCTGGAGCGTGGGTAGCGGTCAAGAGACCCAGTACTTC
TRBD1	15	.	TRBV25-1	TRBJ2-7	CASSESGTASSEQYF	TGTGCCAGCAGTGAATCGGGGACAGCCTCTTCCGAGCAGTACTTC